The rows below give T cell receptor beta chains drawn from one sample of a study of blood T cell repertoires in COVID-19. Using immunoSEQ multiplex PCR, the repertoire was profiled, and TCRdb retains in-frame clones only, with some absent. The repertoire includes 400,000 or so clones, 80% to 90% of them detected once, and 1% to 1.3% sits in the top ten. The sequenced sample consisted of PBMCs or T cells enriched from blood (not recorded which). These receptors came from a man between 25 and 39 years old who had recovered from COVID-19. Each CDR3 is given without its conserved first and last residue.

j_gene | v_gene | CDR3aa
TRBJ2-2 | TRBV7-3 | ASSLMTGGTGELF
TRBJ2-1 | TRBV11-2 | ASSLAGRHNGQF
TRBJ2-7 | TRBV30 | AWNPGQGSEQY
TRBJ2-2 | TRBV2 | ASNPTANTGELF
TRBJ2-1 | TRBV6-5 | ASSPMAGSHNEQF
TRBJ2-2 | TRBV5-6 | ASSDWDRANTGELF
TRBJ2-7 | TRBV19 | ASSRASGSGYEQY
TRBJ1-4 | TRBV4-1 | ASSQLQGARAKLF
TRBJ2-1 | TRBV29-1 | SLWTSHEQF
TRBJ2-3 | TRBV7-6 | ASSLAGTSGARTDTQY
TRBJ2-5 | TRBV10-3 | AISFTSGQETQY
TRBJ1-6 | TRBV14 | ASSQGQGHNSPLH
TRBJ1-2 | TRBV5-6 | ASSSRDRAFIGYT
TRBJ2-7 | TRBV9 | ASSVAHKAYEQY
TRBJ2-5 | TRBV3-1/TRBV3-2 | ASSLRGGSETQY
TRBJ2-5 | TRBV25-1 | ASSAIDRGETQY
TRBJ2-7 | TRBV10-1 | ASARQGSYEQY
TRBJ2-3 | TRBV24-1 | ATSEWTSGSFISTDTQY
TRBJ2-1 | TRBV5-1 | ASSAPGTGAANEQF
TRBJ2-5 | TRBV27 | ASSPRQPLLPQETQY
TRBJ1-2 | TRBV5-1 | ASIGDPNWSYT
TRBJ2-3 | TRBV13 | ASSLLGAGKDTQY
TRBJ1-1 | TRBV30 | AWSDRDRGNTEAF
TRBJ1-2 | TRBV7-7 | ASPDRFGYGYT
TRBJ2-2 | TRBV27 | ASSFRQGRAGELF
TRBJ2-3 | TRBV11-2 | ASSFGTGSSTQY
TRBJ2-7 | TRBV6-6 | ASSKAGTGLDEQY
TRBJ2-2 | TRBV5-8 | ASTPGLTNTGELF
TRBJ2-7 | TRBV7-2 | ASSLVSGYEQY
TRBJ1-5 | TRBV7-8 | ASSVLTGPQH
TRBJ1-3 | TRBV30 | AWSVTEGSGNTIY
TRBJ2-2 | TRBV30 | AWSQDTGELF
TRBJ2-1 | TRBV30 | AWSIIAGSNEQF
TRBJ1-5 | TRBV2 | ASSRDFNQPQH
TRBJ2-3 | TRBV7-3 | ASSLAGSTDTQY
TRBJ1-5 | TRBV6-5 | ASSINRYSNQPQH
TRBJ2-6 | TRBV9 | ASSVASGGRFSGANVLT
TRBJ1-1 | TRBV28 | ASSLPGGGGEAF
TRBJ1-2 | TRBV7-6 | ASSFDDRDPLNYGYT
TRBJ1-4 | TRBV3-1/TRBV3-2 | ASSSRGNEKLF
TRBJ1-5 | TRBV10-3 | AISEAGQNQPQH
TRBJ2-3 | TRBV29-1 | SVGLAANTDTQY
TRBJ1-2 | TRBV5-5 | ASSLILGDYGYT
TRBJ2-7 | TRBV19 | ASSIGAGARLRTYEQY
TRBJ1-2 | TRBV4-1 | ASSPTGGYGYT
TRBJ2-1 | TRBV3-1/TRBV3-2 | ASSPPGLASYNEQF
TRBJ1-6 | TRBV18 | ASSSDSPPLH
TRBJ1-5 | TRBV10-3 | AISEYSGQGTQPQH
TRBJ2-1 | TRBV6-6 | ASSPRTSGSYYNEQF
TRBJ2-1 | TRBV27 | ASSGVRESESYNEQF